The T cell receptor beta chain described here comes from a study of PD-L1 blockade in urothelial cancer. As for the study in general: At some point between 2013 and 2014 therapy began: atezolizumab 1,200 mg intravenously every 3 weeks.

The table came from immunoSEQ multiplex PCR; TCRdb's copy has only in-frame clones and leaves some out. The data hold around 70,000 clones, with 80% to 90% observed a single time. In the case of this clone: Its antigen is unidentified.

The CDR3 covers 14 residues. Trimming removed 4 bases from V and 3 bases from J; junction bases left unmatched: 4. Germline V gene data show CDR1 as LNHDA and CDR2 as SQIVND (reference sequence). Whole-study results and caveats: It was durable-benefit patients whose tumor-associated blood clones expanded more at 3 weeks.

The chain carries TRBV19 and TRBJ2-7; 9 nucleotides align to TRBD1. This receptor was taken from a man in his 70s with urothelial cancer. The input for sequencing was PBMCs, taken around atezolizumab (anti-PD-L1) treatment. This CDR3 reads CASSTGTGNYEQYF. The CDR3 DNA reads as TGTGCCAGTAGTACGGGGACAGGGAACTACGAGCAGTACTTC.